The 21 T cell receptor beta chains reported below all come from one sample, sequenced in a study of T cell repertoires in aging, cancer and after chemotherapy (dated by TCRdb to 2018 to 2020). The instrument was an Illumina MiSeq. Rearranged TRB sequences spanning V, D and J segments were amplified by multiplex touch-down PCR using a mixed TRB-A/B primer pool. TCRdb redid the processing of the public reads, applying fastp at Q25 and MiXCR, and retained in-frame beta chains. Merged by CDR3 protein, the rows form single entries marked with the most common genes and DNA. Within this sample are under 5,500 distinct CDR3 sequences, with 25% to 30% of them counted one time only. In total, the top ten clones hold 11% of the sample. TCR beta rearrangements were amplified from genomic DNA isolated from peripheral blood, not from sorted cells or RNA. What was sequenced was blood. Receptor source: a human donor with a solid tumor.

This clonotype showed up just a few times. The V call is TRBV12-3 or TRBV12-4, the J call TRBJ1-1; D is uncertain. Trimming removed 3 bases at V and 1 base at J, with 6 bases between. The CDR3 totals 13 residues. CDR3 coding DNA: TGTGCCAGCAGTTTGGACTGGAACACTGAAGCTTTCTTT. It translates to CASSLDWNTEAFF.

This clonotype was detected only a few times. The CDR3 DNA reads TGTGCCAGTAGTATAATGGCACGCAATCAGCCCCAGCATTTT. This translates into CASSIMARNQPQHF. This chain connects TRBV19 to TRBJ1-5; D not resolved. V lost 2 bases, J lost 2 bases, and 7 bases lay in between. The CDR3 sequence is 14 residues long. CDR1 is LNHDA and CDR2 is SQIVND in the germline V gene (reference sequence).

This clonotype has more than one count but fewer than ten. The chain couples TRBV13 to TRBJ1-2; unclear D gene. V was cut by 3 bases and J by 5 bases, with 13 bases left in between. This CDR3 is built from 14 residues. Germline values: CDR1 PRHDT, CDR2 FYEKMQ (reference sequence). In nucleotides, the CDR3 is TGTGCCAGCAGCTTGGGTGCGACCGGTTATGGCTACACCTTC. It codes for CASSLGATGYGYTF.

This clonotype is termed medium-sized. This chain connects TRBV30 to TRBJ1-6, with unresolved D. V was cut by 1 base and J by 9 bases, with 7 bases left in between. The CDR3 extends over 12 amino acids. Germline V gives CDR1 GTSNPN, CDR2 SVGIG (reference sequence). CDR3 amino acids: CAWSGLSSPLHF. CDR3 DNA sequence: TGTGCCTGGAGTGGGCTAAGTTCACCCCTCCACTTT.

The gene calls are TRBV20-1 and TRBJ2-1; 9 bases align to TRBD2. After removal of 4 bases from V and 1 base from J, the junction contained 2 bases not matched to a gene. CDR3 length: 14 amino acids. The germline gives CDR1 DFQATT, CDR2 SNEGSKA (reference sequence). CDR3 sequence reads: CSATSGGSYNEQFF. CDR3 DNA: TGCAGTGCTACGAGCGGGGGGTCCTACAATGAGCAGTTCTTC.

The table lists this clonotype with a few counts. The rearrangement joins TRBV28 to TRBJ1-4; 9 nucleotides agree with TRBD1. V lost 2 bases and J lost 7; bases outside the gene matches: 5. The germline V gene encodes CDR1 MDHEN and CDR2 SYDVKM. There are 15 residues in the CDR3. The CDR3 DNA sequence: TGTGCCAGCAGTTTACCCGGGACAGGGCGTGAAAAACTGTTTTTT. Translating it yields CASSLPGTGREKLFF.

This clonotype was seen only a few times. The J gene is TRBJ1-3, the V gene TRBV19; D unclear. This CDR3 is 14 amino acids long. Germline V gene data show CDR1 as LNHDA and CDR2 as SQIVND (reference sequence). With 3 bases removed from V and 4 bases from J, the gap between germline ends came to 10 bases. The CDR3 here is CASSISLSGNTIYF. The CDR3 DNA follows: TGTGCCAGTAGTATTTCGCTTTCCGGAAACACCATATATTTT.

The V and J genes are TRBV11-3 and TRBJ1-2; the D is unclear. Trimming pared 4 bases from V and 2 bases from J, leaving 17 bases between. This CDR3 is 16 amino acids long. In germline, CDR1 is SGHNT, CDR2 YENEEA. CDR3 amino acids: CASSSSTGDLNYGYTF. Here the CDR3 DNA reads TGTGCCAGCAGCTCCTCCACCGGGGATTTAAACTATGGCTACACCTTC.

The chain is built from TRBV12-3 or TRBV12-4 and TRBJ1-5, with D possibly matching TRBD1 (5 bases). This CDR3 is built from 15 residues. V gave up 8 bases and J gave up 11 bases, with 25 bases separating them. The CDR3 nucleotides are TGTGCCAGCTTTCGGAGCGGGACGGTTAATATGGCCCAGCATTTT. It encodes CASFRSGTVNMAQHF.

Here the CDR3 reads CASSITGVGTEAFF. The CDR3 bases are TGTGCCAGCAGTATTACAGGGGTGGGGACTGAAGCTTTCTTT. The rearrangement uses TRBV12-3 or TRBV12-4 and TRBJ1-1; TRBD1 matches at 7 bases. Trimming at V came to 5 bases and at J to 5 bases, leaving 8 bases not matched to a gene. This CDR3 is 14 amino acids long.

The chain couples TRBV19 to TRBJ1-6, with 10 positions matching TRBD1. Looked up from germline, CDR1 is LNHDA and CDR2 is SQIVND (reference sequence). Losses at the gene ends were 3 bases for V and 10 bases for J; bases not matched to a gene: 6. The CDR3 is made up of 15 amino acids. The CDR3 DNA follows: TGTGCCAGTAGTATGGGACAGGGGTTTCGGTCACCCCTCCACTTT. It codes for CASSMGQGFRSPLHF.

By proportion, this clonotype is medium-sized. The CDR3 nucleotides read TGTGCCAGCAAACCCGGGACAGGGAACACTGAAGCTTTCTTT. Its translation is CASKPGTGNTEAFF. This chain links TRBV6-5 with TRBJ1-1; 8 bases are shared with TRBD1. Unmatched junction bases numbered 5, after V lost 7 bases and J lost 1 base. CDR1 and CDR2 (germline): MNHEY, SVGAGI. CDR3 length equals 14 residues.

J is TRBJ2-2 and V is TRBV19; D perhaps matches TRBD1 (6 bases). Germline lookup yields CDR1 LNHDA and CDR2 SQIVND (reference sequence). Trimming removed 10 bases from V and 6 bases from J, with 18 bases in between. The CDR3 runs 14 residues. The CDR3 here is CATTTGLRSGELFF. CDR3 DNA sequence: TGTGCCACCACGACAGGTCTTAGGTCCGGGGAGCTGTTTTTT. Full variable domain (outside the CDR3, taken from reference TRBV19 and TRBJ2-2): DGGITQSPKYLFRKEGQNVTLSCEQNLNHDAMYWYRQDPGQGLRLIYYSQIVNDFQKGDIAEGYSVSREKKESFPLTVTSAQKNPTAFYLCATTTGLRSGELFFGEGSRLTVL.

This clonotype was observed a few times. This rearrangement joins TRBV20-1 to TRBJ1-4; 9 nucleotides match TRBD1. This CDR3 spans 16 amino acids. The germline gives CDR1 DFQATT, CDR2 SNEGSKA (reference sequence). V gave up 3 bases and J gave up 7 bases; unmatched junction bases: 12. The CDR3 DNA reads TGCAGTGCTAGTATACCCGGGACAGGGTTCGGTGAAAAACTGTTTTTT. Its translation is CSASIPGTGFGEKLFF.

V and J are TRBV29-1 and TRBJ2-7; 10 positions match TRBD2. The J call may be in error: the DNA end matches TRBJ2-5 better. The length of the CDR3 is 14 residues. Germline values: CDR1 SQVTM, CDR2 ANQGSEA. The CDR3 DNA follows: TGCAGCGTGGCGCCCGCGTTAGCGGGAGGGACCCAGTACTTC. It encodes CSVAPALAGGTQYF.

The chain is built from TRBV10-3 and TRBJ2-7, with 8 nucleotides matching TRBD1. Germline loops: CDR1 ENHRY, CDR2 SYGVKD. The trim removed 4 bases at V and 5 bases at J, leaving 7 bases unmatched. This CDR3 contains 14 residues. CDR3 bases: TGTGCCATCAGTGCGGACAGGGCCTACAACGAGCAGTACTTC. As protein: CAISADRAYNEQYF.

This clonotype was picked up a small number of times. The V and J genes are TRBV7-3 and TRBJ1-3; 7 nucleotides align to TRBD1. The V and J ends lost 4 bases and 2 bases, in that order; junction bases with no gene match: 5. This CDR3 spans 15 amino acids. Germline V gene data show CDR1 as SGHTA and CDR2 as FQGTGA. The CDR3 region has the DNA TGTGCCAGCAGCTCGCAGGGGGGAACTGGAAACACCATATATTTT. Protein sequence: CASSSQGGTGNTIYF.

This clonotype was counted between two and nine times. V gene TRBV19 combines with J gene TRBJ2-1; TRBD2 matches 8 bases. CDR1 LNHDA and CDR2 SQIVND come from the germline V gene (reference sequence). The J segment lost 6 bases and the V segment lost 1 base, leaving 5 bases of the junction unmatched. This CDR3 is 15 amino acids long. CDR3 bases: TGTGCCAGTAGTATAGCTTCCAGCGGGGGCAATGAGCAGTTCTTC. Its protein is CASSIASSGGNEQFF.

This clonotype appeared a few times. The rearrangement links TRBV11-2 to TRBJ1-2; D gene unclear. The CDR3 sequence is 15 residues long. CDR1 is SGHAT and CDR2 is FQNNGV in the germline V gene. V was trimmed by 1 base and J by 0 bases, leaving 9 bases between them. The CDR3 loop is CASSLAGSTNYGYTF. In DNA, the CDR3 is TGTGCCAGCAGCTTAGCAGGCAGCACTAACTATGGCTACACCTTC.

The chain has TRBV19 and TRBJ2-1; 7 positions match TRBD1. Germline CDR1 LNHDA, CDR2 SQIVND (reference sequence). This CDR3 has 14 amino acids. The J segment lost 10 bases and the V segment lost 5 bases, leaving 11 bases of the junction unmatched. The DNA for the CDR3 is TGTGCCAGTAGTTCGTTGACAGGGCGGTACGAGCAGTTCTTC. Its protein is CASSSLTGRYEQFF.

The V gene is TRBV7-9, the J gene TRBJ2-7; 10 bases match TRBD1. CDR3 length: 15 residues. Looked up from germline, CDR1 is SEHNR and CDR2 is FQNEAQ (reference sequence). J was trimmed by 5 bases and V by 5 bases; bases with no gene match: 9. CDR3 coding DNA: TGTGCCAGCAGCCGGGGACAGGGGACATCCCACGAGCAGTACTTC. Amino acids: CASSRGQGTSHEQYF. Drawing the rest from reference TRBV7-9 and TRBJ2-7, the complete variable domain is DTGVSQNPRHKITKRGQNVTFRCDPISEHNRLYWYRQTLGQGPEFLTYFQNEAQLEKSRLLSDRFSAERPKGSFSTLEIQRTEQGDSAMYLCASSRGQGTSHEQYFGPGTRLTVT.